A single sample gave rise to the 24 T cell receptor beta chains below, sequenced in a study of CXCR3-negative and CXCR3-positive naive CD8 T cells. Their antigen targets remain unknown. The TRB libraries of cDNA were built by UMI-labeled 5' RACE. TCRdb reprocessed the 5' RACE reads; each CDR3 protein has one entry and no DNA is given. The sample features nearly 90,000 distinct CDR3 sequences, with 0.82% in its top ten. Study-wide points: Relative to CXCR3-negative naive cells, CXCR3-positive naive cells had more hydrophobic TRB CDR3s.

The sequencing input was naive CXCR3+ CD8+ T cells from blood. Subset here: CD45RO-CCR7+CD27+CD95- naive CD8+ T cells expressing CXCR3 (TNR3+). These receptors were collected from a human donor in good health. Some clones in this sample may be carry-over from other donors' samples.

The V gene is TRBV5-1, the J gene TRBJ2-7; absent DNA, TCRdb's TRBD1 call cannot be checked. The CDR3 consists of 12 residues. Germline V gene data show CDR1 as SGHRS and CDR2 as YFSETQ. The CDR3 reads CASSSTGYEQYF.

Here the CDR3 reads CASSPAGDGSNEQFF. The chain combines TRBV7-9 with TRBJ2-1; TCRdb indicates TRBD1, and absent DNA this call remains unverified. Germline V gene data show CDR1 as SEHNR and CDR2 as FQNEAQ (reference sequence). This CDR3 comprises 15 residues.

Here the CDR3 reads CASSLTAGSSSTDTQYF. The rearrangement links TRBV6-5 to TRBJ2-3; without DNA, the TCRdb call of TRBD2 cannot be checked. Germline lookup yields CDR1 MNHEY and CDR2 SVGAGI. The CDR3 totals 17 residues.

This sequence joins TRBV28 and TRBJ2-1; TCRdb gives TRBD2 as the D gene, but with no DNA this cannot be confirmed. CDR1 and CDR2 from the germline V gene are MDHEN and SYDVKM. The CDR3 is 14 residues long. CDR3 region: CASWGRDPYNEQFF.

The J gene is TRBJ2-2, the V gene TRBV13; no DNA is available, so the TRBD2 call from TCRdb remains unchecked. CDR3 size: 14 residues. CDR1 is PRHDT and CDR2 is FYEKMQ in the germline V gene (reference sequence). CDR3 loop: CASSPRGGTGELFF.

The chain links TRBV29-1 to TRBJ2-1; TCRdb designates TRBD1, a call that cannot be tested without DNA. Germline CDR1 is SQVTM and CDR2 is ANQGSEA. The CDR3 covers 14 residues. Here the CDR3 reads CSVVGDRGGNEQFF.

The gene calls are TRBV28 and TRBJ2-6; TCRdb outputs TRBD2, but without DNA this stays unchecked. CDR3 length: 17 residues. Germline CDR1 and CDR2: MDHEN and SYDVKM. CDR3 residues: CASRGGSPNSGANVLTF.

V is TRBV14 and J is TRBJ2-1. Germline V gene data show CDR1 as SGHDN and CDR2 as FVKESK. This CDR3 has 11 residues. The CDR3 reads CASSHTDEQFF.

The rearrangement joins TRBV4-1 to TRBJ1-2; TCRdb returns TRBD1, unconfirmable since there is no DNA. Germline lookup yields CDR1 MGHRA and CDR2 YSYEKL. CDR3 length: 14 amino acids. CDR3: CASSQNRGNYGYTF.

The V call is TRBV28, the J call TRBJ2-7; the D call from TCRdb, TRBD1, cannot be confirmed without DNA. Germline-derived CDR1 and CDR2 are MDHEN and SYDVKM. The CDR3 consists of 11 residues. CDR3 sequence reads: CASRTGDEQYF.

This rearrangement joins TRBV4-2 to TRBJ2-1. The CDR3 length is 16 residues. Germline-derived CDR1 and CDR2 are LGHNA and YNFKEQ. The CDR3 is CASSQDLDFSYNEQFF.

The chain has TRBV6-5 and TRBJ2-2. The CDR3 totals 14 residues. In germline, CDR1 is MNHEY, CDR2 SVGAGI. The CDR3 loop is CTSSYLEAHGELFF.

The chain employs TRBV12-1 and TRBJ2-7; TCRdb calls TRBD1, which cannot be checked without DNA. TRBV12-1 is a pseudogene locus. CDR3 size: 17 residues. CDR3 sequence reads: CASSWNLPPRPRFEQYF.

The rearrangement links TRBV3-1 to TRBJ2-4. The CDR3 is 15 residues long. The germline CDR1 and CDR2 sequences are LGHDT and YNNKEL (reference sequence). The CDR3 is CASSQDNWEYDIQYF. Based on the CDR3 plus reference TRBV3-1 and TRBJ2-4, the full variable domain is DTAVSQTPKYLVTQMGNDKSIKCEQNLGHDTMYWYKQDSKKFLKIMFSYNNKELIINETVPNRFSPKSPDKAHLNLHINSLELGDSAVYFCASSQDNWEYDIQYFGAGTRLSVL.

This sequence joins TRBV13 and TRBJ2-5; TCRdb indicates TRBD2, and absent DNA this call remains unverified. This CDR3 has 16 amino acids. Looked up from germline, CDR1 is PRHDT and CDR2 is FYEKMQ (reference sequence). The CDR3 sequence is CASSIRLAGEVETQYF.

The V and J genes are TRBV20-1 and TRBJ2-1; TCRdb's D call, TRBD1, is unchecked because there is no DNA. The CDR3 spans 15 residues. Per the germline V gene, CDR1 is DFQATT and CDR2 is SNEGSKA (reference sequence). CDR3 sequence: CSARDLQGILDEQFF.

J is TRBJ1-1 and V is TRBV5-1. The CDR3 is 14 amino acids. Germline V CDR1 and CDR2: SGHRS, YFSETQ. The CDR3 loop reads CASSLGQQNTEAFF.

V and J are TRBV28 and TRBJ2-7; checking the TCRdb D call of TRBD1 is not possible without DNA. Germline-derived CDR1 and CDR2 are MDHEN and SYDVKM. The CDR3 is 16 amino acids. CDR3 amino acids: CASSFSPDKGGVEQYF.

The chain employs TRBV28 and TRBJ2-7; TCRdb calls TRBD1, which cannot be checked without DNA. Looked up from germline, CDR1 is MDHEN and CDR2 is SYDVKM. This CDR3 has 14 residues. The CDR3 protein is CASSPSGQSYEQYF. Full variable domain (rest looked up from reference TRBV28 and TRBJ2-7): DVKVTQSSRYLVKRTGEKVFLECVQDMDHENMFWYRQDPGLGLRLIYFSYDVKMKEKGDIPEGYSVSREKKERFSLILESASTNQTSMYLCASSPSGQSYEQYFGPGTRLTVT.

This chain connects TRBV12-3 or TRBV12-4 to TRBJ1-2; absent DNA, TCRdb's TRBD1 call cannot be checked. The CDR3 loop spans 14 amino acids. CDR3 in amino acids: CASSPGEANYGYTF.

This rearrangement joins TRBV5-1 to TRBJ2-7; TCRdb names TRBD2, which stays unverified in the absence of DNA. The germline gives CDR1 SGHRS, CDR2 YFSETQ. This CDR3 has 14 amino acids. The CDR3 region is CATSAGGPTYEQYF.

The V gene is TRBV3-1, the J gene TRBJ2-1; the D call of TRBD2 rests on TCRdb alone, since no DNA is present to check it. Germline values: CDR1 LGHDT, CDR2 YNNKEL (reference sequence). This CDR3 contains 14 residues. This CDR3 is CASSLGLDRSEQFF.

The chain joins TRBV5-4 to TRBJ2-7; the TRBD2 assignment by TCRdb is unverifiable without DNA. The length of the CDR3 is 16 residues. Germline lookup yields CDR1 SGHNT and CDR2 YYREEE (reference sequence). The CDR3 is CASSPVATSETYEQYF.

The V gene is TRBV7-9, the J gene TRBJ1-1; TCRdb gives TRBD1 as the D gene, but with no DNA this cannot be confirmed. The CDR3 has 14 amino acids. The V gene's germline CDR1 is SEHNR and CDR2 FQNEAQ (reference sequence). The CDR3 reads CASSGRQGVAEAFF.